The 27 T cell receptor beta chains below come from one sample, sequenced in a study of early T cells in non-severe SARS-CoV-2 infection. TCRdb redid the calling of the 5' RACE reads with MiXCR, one entry per CDR3 protein. The sample lists 45,000 to 60,000 distinct CDR3 sequences; 8.5% to 12% were seen once. The sample consisted of whole blood. The receptors shown here come from an adult who was a healthcare worker with PCR-confirmed SARS-CoV-2 infection or an uninfected control (not recorded which).

In this sample, this clonotype turned up many times. The V call is TRBV7-8, the J call TRBJ2-6; no clear D gene. The CDR3 covers 15 residues. CDR1 and CDR2 from the germline V gene are SGHVS and FQNEAQ. V shed 4 bases and J shed 2 bases, with 9 bases lying between them. CDR3 coding DNA: TGTGCCAGCAGCTCTAGTAGTGCTGGGGCCAACGTCCTGACTTTC. The encoded protein is CASSSSSAGANVLTF.

This clonotype was recorded at least ten times. The gene calls are TRBV29-1 and TRBJ2-7, with D tentatively TRBD1 (6 bases). The CDR3 consists of 14 residues. Germline V lookup: CDR1 SQVTM, CDR2 ANQGSEA. Trimming removed 0 bases at V and 0 bases at J, with 9 bases between. CDR3 bases: TGCAGCGTTGAAGACAGGACAGTCTCCTACGAGCAGTACTTC. It codes for CSVEDRTVSYEQYF.

This clonotype was seen at least ten times. V gene TRBV14 combines with J gene TRBJ1-4; D perhaps matches TRBD1 (5 bases). The CDR3 totals 15 residues. CDR1 is SGHDN and CDR2 is FVKESK in the germline V gene. Trimming removed 8 bases at V and 8 bases at J, with 21 bases between. The CDR3 DNA sequence: TGTGCCAGCTCCCAAGGGAGAAAACGGGGCGAAAAACTGTTTTTT. Translated: CASSQGRKRGEKLFF.

This chain uses TRBV6-5 with TRBJ2-2, with D unclear. Looked up from germline, CDR1 is MNHEY and CDR2 is SVGAGI. The V and J ends lost 2 bases and 0 bases respectively, with 7 bases between them. The CDR3 consists of 15 residues. DNA of the CDR3: TGTGCCAGCAGTTACCAGGCAGCGAACACCGGGGAGCTGTTTTTT. The encoded protein is CASSYQAANTGELFF.

This clonotype has just a few counts. This chain connects TRBV30 to TRBJ2-1, with D tentatively TRBD1 or TRBD2 (5 bases each). CDR1 is GTSNPN and CDR2 is SVGIG in the germline V gene (reference sequence). V lost 4 bases to trimming and J lost 2 bases, with 12 bases between them. CDR3 length equals 14 residues. Here the CDR3 DNA reads TGTGCCTGGATCCCGGGACCAGCCTACAATGAGCAGTTCTTC. This gives the protein CAWIPGPAYNEQFF. Complete variable domain (other parts from reference TRBV30 and TRBJ2-1): SQTIHQWPATLVQPVGSPLSLECTVEGTSNPNLYWYRQAAGRGLQLLFYSVGIGQISSEVPQNLSASRPQDRQFILSSKKLLLSDSGFYLCAWIPGPAYNEQFFGPGTRLTVL.

Only a few counts were recorded for this clonotype. The chain has TRBV19 and TRBJ2-1; 11 bases are a match to TRBD2. CDR1 LNHDA and CDR2 SQIVND come from the germline V gene (reference sequence). The CDR3 totals 15 residues. Trimming took 7 bases from V and 4 from J; bases not matched to a gene: 6. The CDR3 here is CASTRLAGIYNEQFF. The CDR3 coding sequence is TGTGCCAGTACCCGACTAGCGGGAATATACAATGAGCAGTTCTTC.

A few counts support this clonotype. The chain combines TRBV2 with TRBJ2-2; 11 nucleotides align to TRBD1. V shed 6 bases, J shed 2 bases, and the junction held 5 bases outside the gene matches. The CDR3 contains 16 residues. Germline lookup yields CDR1 SNHLY and CDR2 FYNNEI. The CDR3 nucleotides are TGTGCCAGCAGCGGACAGGGGGCATATAACACCGGGGAGCTGTTTTTT. Amino acid sequence: CASSGQGAYNTGELFF.

The chain uses TRBV6-6 and TRBJ2-1; D unclear. V was shortened by 2 bases and J by 0 bases, with 8 bases between the two germline ends. The CDR3 length is 15 residues. The germline V gene encodes CDR1 MNHNY and CDR2 SVGAGI (reference sequence). CDR3 loop: CASSYGVYSYNEQFF. Written as DNA, the CDR3 is TGTGCCAGCAGTTACGGAGTGTACTCCTACAATGAGCAGTTCTTC.

The CDR3 DNA reads as TGTGCCAGCAGTGAGGAGGACACGACCTACGAGCAGTACTTC. Protein: CASSEEDTTYEQYF. This sequence joins TRBV25-1 and TRBJ2-7; D may be TRBD1 or TRBD2 (5 bases each). V was clipped by 3 bases and J by 2 bases, with 11 bases between them. This CDR3 has 14 residues. Germline V gene data show CDR1 as MGHDK and CDR2 as SYGVNS.

This clonotype was detected a few times. This chain joins TRBV10-3 and TRBJ2-4, with 8 bases identical to TRBD2. Per the germline V gene, CDR1 is ENHRY and CDR2 is SYGVKD. This CDR3 is 20 amino acids long. The V gene end was trimmed by 8 bases and the J gene end by 0 bases; junction bases not matched to a gene: 21. CDR3 nucleotide sequence: TGTGCCATCCCTAGGGGCCCTGTACTAGCGGAATTTCTAGCCAAAAACATTCAGTACTTC. It translates to CAIPRGPVLAEFLAKNIQYF.

This clonotype was detected ten times or more. The chain employs TRBV2 and TRBJ1-5; D is uncertain. This CDR3 contains 14 residues. Germline CDR1 and CDR2: SNHLY and FYNNEI. The V end lost 3 bases, the J end lost 4 bases, and 10 bases lay between the germline ends. The CDR3 protein is CASSDPWGNQPQHF. CDR3 coding DNA: TGTGCCAGCAGTGACCCCTGGGGAAATCAGCCCCAGCATTTT.

V and J are TRBV12-3 or TRBV12-4 and TRBJ2-7; 12 nucleotides align to TRBD1. With V trimmed by 6 bases and J by 9 bases, 6 bases remained unmatched. The CDR3 spans 13 residues. The CDR3 DNA reads as TGTGCCAGCAGCCCGGGGACAGGGGGCGGGCAGTACTTC. Amino acids: CASSPGTGGGQYF.

The chain has TRBV29-1 and TRBJ2-7, with D uncertain. The CDR3 is 12 residues long. Germline CDR1 reads SQVTM; CDR2 reads ANQGSEA. V was cut by 6 bases and J by 0 bases, with 9 bases left in between. The CDR3 sequence: CSVLQSSYEQYF. For the CDR3, the DNA is TGCAGCGTCCTACAAAGCTCCTACGAGCAGTACTTC.

This clonotype was seen at least ten times. This chain joins TRBV5-1 and TRBJ2-5; D perhaps matches TRBD2 (6 bases). This CDR3 contains 14 residues. CDR1 is SGHRS, CDR2 YFSETQ, per germline. Trimming took off 4 bases at V and 5 bases at J, with 15 bases between the two ends. The CDR3 sequence is CASSPGREFETQYF. The DNA for the CDR3 is TGCGCCAGCAGCCCGGGCCGGGAGTTTGAGACCCAGTACTTC.

This rearrangement joins TRBV4-1 to TRBJ2-4, with D perhaps given as TRBD1 or TRBD2 (5 bases each). V lost 1 base and J 0 bases, leaving 10 bases between the germline ends. Germline CDR1 MGHRA, CDR2 YSYEKL. The CDR3 has 16 residues. CDR3 amino acids: CASSQGRGRAKNIQYF. DNA of the CDR3: TGCGCCAGCAGCCAAGGTCGGGGACGAGCCAAAAACATTCAGTACTTC.

The table lists this clonotype with many counts. This sequence joins TRBV7-9 and TRBJ1-1; D is perhaps TRBD1 (5 bases). This CDR3 has 14 residues. The V and J ends lost 3 bases and 4 bases respectively, with 12 bases between them. Germline V gene sequence: CDR1 SEHNR, CDR2 FQNEAQ (reference sequence). CDR3 amino acids: CASSLGGRVTEAFF. CDR3 DNA sequence: TGTGCCAGCAGCTTGGGGGGAAGGGTCACTGAAGCTTTCTTT.

The chain combines TRBV9 with TRBJ2-1; D remains unclear. Germline V gives CDR1 SGDLS, CDR2 YYNGEE. V gave up 0 bases and J gave up 2 bases, with 9 bases separating them. The CDR3 runs to 15 residues. The CDR3 protein is CASSVGLIPYNEQFF. CDR3 DNA sequence: TGTGCCAGCAGCGTAGGCTTAATCCCCTACAATGAGCAGTTCTTC.

This clonotype was seen only a few times. The rearrangement uses TRBV20-1 and TRBJ2-7; TRBD1 or TRBD2 may be the D gene (6 bases each). Germline values: CDR1 DFQATT, CDR2 SNEGSKA (reference sequence). The length of the CDR3 is 15 residues. Deletions cut 3 bases from V and 1 base from J, with 16 bases between. The CDR3: CSASGGPGASYEQYF. For the CDR3, the DNA is TGCAGTGCTAGTGGGGGACCGGGGGCTTCCTACGAGCAGTACTTC.

The DNA of the CDR3 is TGTGCCAGCAGCCACCTAGCGGGGTTCAATGAGCAGTTCTTC. Amino acid sequence: CASSHLAGFNEQFF. The chain joins TRBV3-1 to TRBJ2-1; 9 nucleotides agree with TRBD2. The CDR3 runs to 14 residues. CDR1 LGHDT and CDR2 YNNKEL come from the germline V gene (reference sequence). Unmatched junction bases numbered 3, after V lost 3 bases and J lost 6 bases.

The chain employs TRBV9 and TRBJ1-1, with no clear D. The V end was cut by 2 bases, the J end by 5 bases, with 10 bases between. CDR1 and CDR2 (germline): SGDLS, YYNGEE. The CDR3 covers 13 residues. The CDR3 DNA follows: TGTGCCAGCAGCGTTTCCACCGGGACTGAAGCTTTCTTT. Translated: CASSVSTGTEAFF.

This clonotype was recorded many times. J is TRBJ2-1 and V is TRBV7-7; a possible D gene is TRBD2 (6 bases). This CDR3 is 14 amino acids long. Germline V gene data show CDR1 as SSHAT and CDR2 as FNYEAQ (reference sequence). CDR3 nucleotide sequence: TGTGCTAGCGCTCTGGGGGGCTCCTACAATGAGCAGTTCTTC. Its translation is CASALGGSYNEQFF.

The sample holds a few counts of this clonotype. V gene TRBV4-1 combines with J gene TRBJ1-6, with D maybe TRBD1 (5 bases). The V end was cut by 2 bases, the J end by 10 bases, with 21 bases between. CDR3 length: 17 amino acids. Germline CDR1 and CDR2: MGHRA and YSYEKL. CDR3 coding DNA: TGCGCCAGCAGCCAACTGCTGGACATCCGAGCCCAATCACCCCTCCACTTT. It translates to CASSQLLDIRAQSPLHF.

This clonotype has a count of ten or more. The V gene is TRBV5-1, the J gene TRBJ1-2, with no clear D. The CDR3 spans 13 residues. Germline V gene lookup returns CDR1 SGHRS and CDR2 YFSETQ. Trimming removed 4 bases from V and 6 bases from J, with 13 bases in between. The CDR3 sequence is CASSTGKLDGYTF. The DNA for the CDR3 is TGCGCCAGCAGCACGGGGAAATTGGATGGCTACACCTTC.

In its sample, this clonotype was seen a few times. The gene calls are TRBV7-9 and TRBJ2-7; the D call may be TRBD1 or TRBD2 (5 bases each). The germline gives CDR1 SEHNR, CDR2 FQNEAQ (reference sequence). V lost 7 bases to trimming and J lost 2 bases, with 15 bases between them. This CDR3 has 14 residues. CDR3 nucleotide sequence: TGTGCCAGCACCCCTCGGGACGGAACCTACGAGCAGTACTTC. It is translated as CASTPRDGTYEQYF.

This clonotype appeared many times. The chain is built from TRBV27 and TRBJ2-7; tentative D call: TRBD2 (7 bases). This CDR3 comprises 15 residues. The V end lost 4 bases, the J end lost 0 bases, and 13 bases lay between the germline ends. Germline V lookup: CDR1 MNHEY, CDR2 SMNVEV (reference sequence). In nucleotides, the CDR3 is TGTGCCAGCAGTTATAGGGGGGGATTCTCCTACGAGCAGTACTTC. As protein: CASSYRGGFSYEQYF.

In this sample, this clonotype turned up many times. The chain has TRBV6-1 and TRBJ2-7; the D is unclear. In germline, CDR1 is MNHNS, CDR2 SASEGT. V was trimmed by 4 bases and J by 3 bases, leaving 10 bases between them. This CDR3 is built from 13 residues. The CDR3 coding sequence is TGTGCCAGCAGTGTCAACAGCATCTACGAGCAGTACTTC. Translating gives CASSVNSIYEQYF.

The chain couples TRBV7-9 to TRBJ1-6; 9 bases agree with TRBD1. In germline, CDR1 is SEHNR, CDR2 FQNEAQ (reference sequence). V lost 1 base to trimming and J lost 2 bases; unmatched junction nucleotides: 3. The CDR3 length is 17 residues. The CDR3: CASSLVQGAAYNSPLHF. CDR3 nucleotides: TGTGCCAGCAGCTTAGTACAGGGGGCCGCCTATAATTCACCCCTCCACTTT. Together with reference TRBV7-9 and TRBJ1-6, the CDR3 gives the full variable domain: DTGVSQNPRHKITKRGQNVTFRCDPISEHNRLYWYRQTLGQGPEFLTYFQNEAQLEKSRLLSDRFSAERPKGSFSTLEIQRTEQGDSAMYLCASSLVQGAAYNSPLHFGNGTRLTVT.